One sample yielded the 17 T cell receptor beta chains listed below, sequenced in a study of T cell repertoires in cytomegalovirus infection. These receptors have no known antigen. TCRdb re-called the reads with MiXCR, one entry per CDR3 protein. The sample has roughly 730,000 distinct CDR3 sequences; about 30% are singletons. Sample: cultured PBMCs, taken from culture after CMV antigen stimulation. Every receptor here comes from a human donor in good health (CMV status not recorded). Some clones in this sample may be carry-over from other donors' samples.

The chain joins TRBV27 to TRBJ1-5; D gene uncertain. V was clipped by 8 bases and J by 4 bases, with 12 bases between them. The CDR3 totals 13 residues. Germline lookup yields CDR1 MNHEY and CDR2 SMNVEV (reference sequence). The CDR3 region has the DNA TGTGCCAGCCGGTGGACGGCGAATCAGCCCCAGCATTTT. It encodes CASRWTANQPQHF.

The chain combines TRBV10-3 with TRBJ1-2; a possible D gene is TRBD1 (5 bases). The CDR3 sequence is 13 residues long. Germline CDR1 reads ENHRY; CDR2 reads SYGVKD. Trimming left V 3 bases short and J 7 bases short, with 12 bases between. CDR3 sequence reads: CAISDRQGGGYTF. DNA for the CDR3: TGTGCCATCAGTGATAGGCAGGGTGGTGGCTACACCTTC.

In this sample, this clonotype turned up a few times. The CDR3: CASSSSLGNQPQHF. DNA of the CDR3: TGTGCCAGCAGTTCTAGTCTGGGCAATCAGCCCCAGCATTTT. The rearrangement links TRBV28 to TRBJ1-5, with no clear D. V was pared by 4 bases and J by 2 bases, with 9 bases between. Germline V CDR1 and CDR2: MDHEN, SYDVKM. The CDR3 contains 14 residues.

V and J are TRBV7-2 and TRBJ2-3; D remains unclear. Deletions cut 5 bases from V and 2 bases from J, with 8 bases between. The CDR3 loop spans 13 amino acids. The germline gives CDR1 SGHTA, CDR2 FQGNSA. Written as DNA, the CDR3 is TGTGCCAGCAGCCCCGCATTCACAGATACGCAGTATTTT. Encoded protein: CASSPAFTDTQYF.

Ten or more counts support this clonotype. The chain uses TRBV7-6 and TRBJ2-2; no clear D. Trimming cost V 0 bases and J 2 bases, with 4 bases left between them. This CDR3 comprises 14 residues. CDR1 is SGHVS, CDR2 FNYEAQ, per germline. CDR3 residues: CASSLAGNTGELFF. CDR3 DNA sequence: TGTGCCAGCAGCTTAGCTGGCAACACCGGGGAGCTGTTTTTT.

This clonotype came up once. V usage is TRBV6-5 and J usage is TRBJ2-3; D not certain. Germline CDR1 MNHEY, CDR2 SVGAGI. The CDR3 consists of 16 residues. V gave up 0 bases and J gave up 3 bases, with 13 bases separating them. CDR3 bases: TGTGCCAGCAGTTACTCGGTATTGAGGCCGACAGATACGCAGTATTTT. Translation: CASSYSVLRPTDTQYF.

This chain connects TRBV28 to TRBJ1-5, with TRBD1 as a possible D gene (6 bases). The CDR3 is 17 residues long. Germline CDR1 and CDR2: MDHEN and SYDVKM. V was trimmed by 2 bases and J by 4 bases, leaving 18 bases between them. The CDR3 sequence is CASSLLRTVLHNQPQHF. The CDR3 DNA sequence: TGTGCCAGCAGTTTACTCAGGACAGTACTCCATAATCAGCCCCAGCATTTT.

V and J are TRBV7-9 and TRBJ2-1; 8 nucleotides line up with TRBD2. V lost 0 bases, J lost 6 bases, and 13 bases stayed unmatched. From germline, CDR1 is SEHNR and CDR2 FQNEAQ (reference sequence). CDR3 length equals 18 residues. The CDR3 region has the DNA TGTGCCAGCAGCTTAGCTTGGTCGGGGCTAGCGGGCGCCAATGAGCAGTTCTTC. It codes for CASSLAWSGLAGANEQFF.

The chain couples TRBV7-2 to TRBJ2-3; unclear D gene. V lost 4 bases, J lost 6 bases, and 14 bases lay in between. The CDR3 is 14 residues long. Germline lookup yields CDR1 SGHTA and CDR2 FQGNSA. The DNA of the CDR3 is TGTGCCAGCAGCTCTACCCGGGCAGCTGATACGCAGTATTTT. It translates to CASSSTRAADTQYF.

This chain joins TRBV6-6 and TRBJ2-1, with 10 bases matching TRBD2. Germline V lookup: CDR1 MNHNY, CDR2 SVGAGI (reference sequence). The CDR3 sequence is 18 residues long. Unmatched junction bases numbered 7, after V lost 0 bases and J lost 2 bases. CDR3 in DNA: TGTGCCAGCAGTTACTCTCCCAGACTAGCGGGCACCTACAATGAGCAGTTCTTC. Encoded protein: CASSYSPRLAGTYNEQFF.

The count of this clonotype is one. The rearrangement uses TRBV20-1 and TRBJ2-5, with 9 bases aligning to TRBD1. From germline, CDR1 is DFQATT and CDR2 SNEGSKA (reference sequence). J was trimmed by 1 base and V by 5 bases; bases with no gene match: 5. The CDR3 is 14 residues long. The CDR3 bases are TGCAGTGCTGACCGGACAGGGGCCCAAGAGACCCAGTACTTC. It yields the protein CSADRTGAQETQYF.

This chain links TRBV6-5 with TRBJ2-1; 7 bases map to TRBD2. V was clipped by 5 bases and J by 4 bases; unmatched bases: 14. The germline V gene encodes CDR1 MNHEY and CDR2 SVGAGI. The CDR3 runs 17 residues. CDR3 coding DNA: TGTGCCAGCAGTGGAACTTTAGCGGGTTACACTTACAATGAGCAGTTCTTC. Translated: CASSGTLAGYTYNEQFF.

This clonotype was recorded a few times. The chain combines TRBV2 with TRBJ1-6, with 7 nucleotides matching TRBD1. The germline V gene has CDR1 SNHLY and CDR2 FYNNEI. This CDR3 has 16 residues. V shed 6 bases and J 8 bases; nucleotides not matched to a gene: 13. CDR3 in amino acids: CASRGSRQGRDSPLHF. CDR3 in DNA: TGTGCCAGCAGGGGGTCGAGACAGGGTCGGGATTCACCCCTCCACTTT. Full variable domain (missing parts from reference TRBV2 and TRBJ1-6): EPEVTQTPSHQVTQMGQEVILRCVPISNHLYFYWYRQILGQKVEFLVSFYNNEISEKSEIFDDQFSVERPDGSNFTLKIRSTKLEDSAMYFCASRGSRQGRDSPLHFGNGTRLTVT.

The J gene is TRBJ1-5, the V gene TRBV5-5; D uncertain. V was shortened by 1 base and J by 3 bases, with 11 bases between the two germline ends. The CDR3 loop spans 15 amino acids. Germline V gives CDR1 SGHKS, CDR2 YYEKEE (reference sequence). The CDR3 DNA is TGTGCCAGCAGCTTGTGGCAGGCGCTCAATCAGCCCCAGCATTTT. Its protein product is CASSLWQALNQPQHF.

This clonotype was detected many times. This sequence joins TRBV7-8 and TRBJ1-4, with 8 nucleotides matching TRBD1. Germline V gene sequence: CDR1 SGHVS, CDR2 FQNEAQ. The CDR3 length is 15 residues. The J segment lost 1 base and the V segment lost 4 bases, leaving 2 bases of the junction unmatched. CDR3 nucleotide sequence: TGTGCCAGCAGCTCCAGGGGGCAAACTAATGAAAAACTGTTTTTT. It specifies CASSSRGQTNEKLFF. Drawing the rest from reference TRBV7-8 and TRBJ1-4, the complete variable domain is GAGVSQSPRYKVAKRGQDVALRCDPISGHVSLFWYQQALGQGPEFLTYFQNEAQLDKSGLPSDRFFAERPEGSVSTLKIQRTQQEDSAVYLCASSSRGQTNEKLFFGSGTQLSVL.

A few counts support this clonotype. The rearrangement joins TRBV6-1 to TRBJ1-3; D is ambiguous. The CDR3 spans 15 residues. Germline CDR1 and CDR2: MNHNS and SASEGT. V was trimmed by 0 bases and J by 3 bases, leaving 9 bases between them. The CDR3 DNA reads TGTGCCAGCAGTGAAGCGCAAGGTTTTGGAAACACCATATATTTT. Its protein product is CASSEAQGFGNTIYF.

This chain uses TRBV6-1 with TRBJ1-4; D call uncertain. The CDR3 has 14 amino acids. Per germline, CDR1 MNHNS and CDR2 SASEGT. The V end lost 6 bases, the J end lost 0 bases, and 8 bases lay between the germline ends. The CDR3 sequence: CASRERATNEKLFF. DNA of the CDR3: TGTGCCAGCAGGGAGCGCGCAACTAATGAAAAACTGTTTTTT.